These T cell receptor beta chains were read from a single sample in a study of immune evolution from preneoplasia to lung adenocarcinoma. Sequenced by immunoSEQ multiplex PCR; TCRdb stores in-frame clones only, minus some. This sample has 3,000 to 5,000 clones, with 70% to 90% found just once. The sequenced sample consisted of FFPE minimally invasive lung adenocarcinoma tissue. Receptors were obtained from an older donor with lung adenocarcinoma. Both conserved end residues are part of each CDR3. The D gene is left open where the match is weak. Rows may omit the clone size; those that give it use once, few, many or a size class.

J gene | clone size | D gene | V gene | CDR3 protein | CDR3 DNA
TRBJ1-1 | once | NA | TRBV11-3 | CASSFGGNTEAFF | TGTGCCAGCAGCTTCGGAGGGAACACTGAAGCTTTCTTT
TRBJ2-5 | NA | NA | TRBV2 | CASGTDEETQYF | TGTGCCAGCGGGACGGACGAGGAGACCCAGTACTTC
TRBJ1-1 | NA | NA | TRBV12-5 | CASGLGTGANTEAFF | TGTGCTAGTGGTTTGGGAACCGGCGCGAACACTGAAGCTTTCTTT
TRBJ2-2 | large | NA | TRBV23-1 | CAINTGELFF | TGCGCCATTAACACCGGGGAGCTGTTTTTT
TRBJ1-4 | NA | TRBD1 | TRBV30 | CAWRPRDRGEKLFF | TGTGCCTGGCGGCCGAGGGACAGGGGTGAAAAACTGTTTTTT
TRBJ1-1 | NA | TRBD1 | TRBV6-1 | CASSAATRQGGESFF | TGTGCCAGCAGCGCTGCCACCAGACAGGGAGGGGAATCTTTCTTT
TRBJ2-2 | NA | NA | TRBV6-5 | CASSPGPLRELFF | TGTGCCAGCAGCCCCGGTCCCCTTAGGGAGCTGTTTTTT
TRBJ2-7 | NA | NA | TRBV27 | CASRRQALAYEQYF | TGTGCCAGCAGGCGACAGGCCTTAGCCTACGAGCAGTACTTC
TRBJ2-2 | few | NA | TRBV29-1 | CSHLGQGNTGELFF | TGCAGCCACCTTGGCCAGGGTAACACCGGGGAGCTGTTTTTT
TRBJ2-3 | NA | NA | TRBV19 | CASRNTGVGTDTQYF | TGTGCCAGTAGGAACACGGGAGTGGGCACAGATACGCAGTATTTT
TRBJ1-1 | NA | NA | TRBV7-2 | CASSPIGQGLHTEAFF | TGTGCCAGCAGCCCTATAGGACAAGGCTTGCACACTGAAGCTTTCTTT
TRBJ1-1 | NA | NA | TRBV11-2 | CASSLGPAMNTEAFF | TGTGCCAGCAGCTTAGGACCAGCCATGAACACTGAAGCTTTCTTT
TRBJ2-1 | NA | TRBD2 | TRBV9 | CASSPPPGLADYNEQFF | TGTGCCAGCAGTCCTCCCCCTGGACTAGCGGACTACAATGAGCAGTTCTTC
TRBJ2-5 | once | TRBD1 | TRBV7-9 | CASSSQTGLETQYF | TGTGCCAGCAGCTCTCAGACAGGGTTAGAGACCCAGTACTTC
TRBJ2-7 | NA | TRBD2 | TRBV7-9 | CASSLTSGLSYEQYF | TGTGCCAGCAGCTTGACTAGCGGCCTATCCTACGAGCAGTACTTC
TRBJ1-1 | NA | NA | TRBV11-2 | CASSFVPTPFF | TGTGCCAGCAGCTTCGTACCGACCCCTTTCTTT
TRBJ2-5 | NA | NA | TRBV5-1 | CASSWQETQYF | TGCGCCAGCAGTTGGCAAGAGACCCAGTACTTC
TRBJ2-7 | NA | TRBD1 | TRBV28 | CASSSWTGGTYEQYF | TGTGCCAGCAGCTCCTGGACAGGGGGAACCTACGAGCAGTACTTC
TRBJ1-5 | NA | NA | TRBV21-1 | CASTKQGYQPQHF | TGTGCCAGCACCAAACAGGGTTATCAGCCCCAGCATTTT
TRBJ2-7 | NA | NA | TRBV20-1 | CSAGGTYEQYF | TGCAGTGCTGGGGGTACCTACGAGCAGTACTTC
TRBJ2-7 | once | TRBD1 | TRBV27 | CASSPWDSTYEQYF | TGTGCCAGCAGTCCCTGGGACAGTACCTACGAGCAGTACTTC
TRBJ1-2 | NA | NA | TRBV28 | CATNGYTF | TGTGCTACAAACGGCTACACCTTC
TRBJ1-2 | NA | NA | TRBV19 | CASTPGEYPNYGYTF | TGTGCCAGTACGCCCGGGGAGTACCCGAACTATGGCTACACCTTC
TRBJ2-3 | few | NA | TRBV27 | CASSSKPQGTTDTQYF | TGTGCCAGCAGTTCGAAACCCCAGGGGACAACAGATACGCAGTATTTT
TRBJ2-6 | NA | TRBD1 | TRBV7-8 | CASSLVPPGQGDNVLTF | TGTGCCAGCAGCTTAGTTCCCCCAGGACAGGGTGACAACGTCCTGACTTTC
TRBJ2-6 | NA | NA | TRBV4-3 | CASSQGFSGANVLTF | TGCGCCAGCAGCCAAGGGTTCTCTGGGGCCAACGTCCTGACTTTC
TRBJ2-7 | NA | TRBD2 | TRBV7-2 | CASSILAGDRREQYF | TGTGCCAGCAGCATTCTAGCGGGAGACCGGCGCGAGCAGTACTTC
TRBJ2-2 | once | NA | TRBV6-1 | CASARPAGELFF | TGTGCCAGCGCCCGACCAGCCGGGGAGCTGTTTTTT
TRBJ2-1 | NA | NA | TRBV9 | CASSVSPTNEQFF | TGTGCCAGCAGCGTATCCCCGACCAATGAGCAGTTCTTC
TRBJ2-3 | few | TRBD1 | TRBV7-3 | CASRLTGVDTDTQYF | TGTGCCAGCAGACTGACAGGGGTTGACACAGATACGCAGTATTTT
TRBJ2-7 | NA | NA | TRBV5-1 | CASSLGATRNRYEQYF | TGCGCCAGCAGCTTGGGGGCGACTAGGAACCGCTACGAGCAGTACTTC
TRBJ1-4 | NA | TRBD1 | TRBV28 | CASSQGQKIGEKLFF | TGTGCCAGCAGCCAGGGACAGAAAATTGGAGAAAAACTGTTTTTT
TRBJ2-3 | NA | NA | TRBV7-6 | CASSLSTGADTQYF | TGTGCCAGCAGCTTATCCACGGGGGCTGATACGCAGTATTTT
TRBJ1-5 | NA | NA | TRBV29-1 | CSVEGRAGQPQHF | TGCAGCGTTGAAGGCAGGGCGGGGCAGCCCCAGCATTTT
TRBJ2-1 | NA | NA | TRBV15 | CATAAHSGGGNEQFF | TGTGCCACAGCGGCCCACTCAGGAGGGGGCAATGAGCAGTTCTTC
TRBJ2-7 | NA | NA | TRBV23-1 | CASSQAVYEQYF | TGCGCCAGCAGTCAAGCCGTCTACGAGCAGTACTTC
TRBJ2-5 | NA | TRBD2 | TRBV29-1 | CSGLAGGETQYF | TGCAGCGGACTAGCGGGAGGGGAGACCCAGTACTTC
TRBJ2-7 | NA | TRBD1 | TRBV14 | CASSQGGTGRLQYF | TGTGCCAGCAGCCAAGGAGGGACAGGGAGGTTGCAGTACTTC
TRBJ1-2 | NA | TRBD1 | TRBV5-4 | CASRAGTGGFGYTF | TGTGCCAGCAGGGCCGGGACAGGGGGATTCGGCTACACCTTC
TRBJ1-1 | NA | TRBD1 | TRBV14 | CASSLWTGGAFF | TGTGCCAGCAGCCTATGGACAGGGGGGGCTTTCTTT
TRBJ2-5 | NA | TRBD1 | TRBV2 | CASSGMTGEETQYF | TGTGCCAGCAGTGGCATGACAGGGGAAGAGACCCAGTACTTC
TRBJ2-7 | NA | NA | TRBV11-1 | CASSQHATGDSAYEQYF | TGTGCCAGCAGCCAACATGCGACAGGCGATTCAGCCTACGAGCAGTACTTC
TRBJ1-1 | NA | NA | TRBV30 | CASQGFGYDTEAFF | TGTGCCTCTCAGGGTTTTGGGTACGACACTGAAGCTTTCTTT
TRBJ2-7 | NA | TRBD2 | TRBV5-1 | CASSLASGPYEQYF | TGCGCCAGCAGCCTAGCTAGCGGACCCTACGAGCAGTACTTC
TRBJ2-1 | NA | NA | TRBV5-6 | CASSYTGLHGEQFF | TGTGCCAGCAGTTACACCGGGTTACACGGTGAGCAGTTCTTC
TRBJ2-7 | NA | NA | TRBV4-2 | CASSQDGEGGITLEQYF | TGTGCCAGCAGCCAAGACGGTGAAGGAGGGATTACTCTCGAGCAGTACTTC
TRBJ1-2 | NA | TRBD1 | TRBV5-8 | CASSSGQIYGYTF | TGTGCCAGCAGCTCGGGACAGATCTATGGCTACACCTTC
TRBJ1-1 | large | NA | TRBV4-3 | CASSQEVATPMNTEAFF | TGCGCCAGCAGCCAAGAGGTGGCCACGCCCATGAACACTGAAGCTTTCTTT
TRBJ2-1 | NA | NA | TRBV6-1 | CASSDSHAPGEQFF | TGTGCCAGCAGTGACTCGCACGCCCCGGGGGAGCAGTTCTTC
TRBJ1-4 | NA | NA | TRBV2 | CASSPREKLFF | TGTGCCAGCAGTCCCCGTGAAAAATTGTTTTTT
TRBJ1-4 | NA | NA | TRBV30 | CAWSVGDRKLFF | TGTGCCTGGAGTGTCGGGGATCGGAAACTGTTTTTT
TRBJ2-5 | NA | NA | TRBV14 | CASGRLEEQYF | TGTGCCAGCGGACGACTTGAAGAGCAGTACTTC
TRBJ1-4 | once | NA | TRBV18 | CASSPGTNEKLFF | TGTGCCAGCTCACCAGGGACTAATGAAAAACTGTTTTTT
TRBJ1-1 | NA | TRBD1 | TRBV6-5 | CASSLQGRAEAFF | TGTGCCAGCAGTTTACAGGGGCGGGCTGAAGCTTTCTTT
TRBJ2-7 | NA | TRBD1 | TRBV28 | CASWDRGVEQYF | TGTGCCAGCTGGGACAGGGGGGTTGAGCAGTACTTC
TRBJ2-1 | NA | TRBD2 | TRBV5-6 | CASSLGTSGRGVNEQFF | TGTGCCAGCAGCCTTGGGACTAGCGGGAGGGGCGTTAATGAGCAGTTCTTC
TRBJ1-3 | NA | NA | TRBV11-2 | CASSLDWYSGNTIYF | TGTGCCAGCAGCTTAGATTGGTATTCTGGAAACACCATATATTTT
TRBJ1-4 | NA | NA | TRBV4-1 | CASSQDRYRQGSEKLFF | TGCGCCAGCAGCCAAGATCGGTATAGGCAGGGGAGTGAAAAACTGTTTTTT
TRBJ2-1 | NA | NA | TRBV9 | CASSPRILYNEQFF | TGTGCCAGCAGCCCACGGATCCTCTACAATGAGCAGTTCTTC